This T cell receptor beta chain was sequenced during a study of tumor-infiltrating lymphocytes in glioblastoma multiforme. Multiple V-beta primers and a C-beta primer amplified TCRB from RNA. A C-beta primer primed TCRB cDNA from 0.45 to 0.5 ug RNA. Via MiXCR, TCRdb re-called the multiplex PCR reads, giving one row per CDR3 protein. Of about 32,000 distinct CDR3 sequences in the sample, 50% to 75% were seen once. Study-level results: TCR plus mutation findings rest on a single glioblastoma patient.

Points on this clonotype: The antigen is unknown. Germline and junction disagree at one end, which may indicate a read error.

This sequence originates from a male donor with glioblastoma. Input material: brain tumor tissue.

CDR3 DNA: TGCAATGCTATACCACTAGCGAGAGGGTACAATGAGCAGTTCTTC. It codes for CNAIPLARGYNEQFF. This sequence joins TRBV20-1 and TRBJ2-1, with 7 bases matching TRBD2. This CDR3 contains 15 residues. In germline, CDR1 is DFQATT, CDR2 SNEGSKA (reference sequence).